The source of this TCR beta chain is a study of PD-L1 blockade in urothelial cancer (dated by TCRdb to about 2017). Regarding the study in general: All patients started therapy in about 2014 and received atezolizumab 1,200 mg intravenously every 3 weeks. Blood samples were analyzed at two time points: 3 weeks after treatment start (second dose) and 6 weeks after treatment start. Somatic, immune and clinical correlates of response to PD-L1 blockade with atezolizumab in urothelial cancer were the focus of an exploratory multi-omic analysis. Blood samples yielded a median of roughly 140,000 T cells and approximately 83,000 unique TCRs, with median clonality around 0.084. Pretreatment blood TCR-seq was available for about 27 patients, at least one posttreatment blood collection was obtained for about 24 patients, and tumor TCR-seq was available for about 24 patients. Durable clinical benefit was defined as a progression-free survival longer than 6 months, and TCR features were additionally tested against progression-free survival and overall survival. Ten or so patients reached durable clinical benefit, while 20 to 25 patients did not. An ECOG performance status of 0 or 1 was recorded for the patients, and 0 to 3 prior chemotherapy regimens had been received by the patients. TCR sequencing covered pretreatment tumor samples and matched, serially collected peripheral blood taken before and after atezolizumab treatment. In the same patients, pretreatment tumors underwent whole exome sequencing and RNA sequencing in addition to TCR sequencing. About 90% of the roughly 29 patients were males with bladder-origin urothelial cancer, and about 65% of the 29 reported a prior smoking history.

Each PCR received spiked-in synthetic TCR analog templates so that absolute template abundance could be estimated from read counts. Using the immunoSEQ assay, TCRbeta CDR3 regions were amplified from genomic DNA with bias-controlled V and J gene primers. Sequencing of rearranged TCRbeta segments was performed at approximately 20X coverage. As for the authors' bioinformatics: Clustering was used to correct sequencing errors, and CDR3s were annotated against IMGT to assign V, D and J genes. Out-of-frame and stop-codon sequences were excluded, and only productive TCRbeta rearrangements were used in downstream analyses. Clonality was calculated as one minus the Shannon entropy normalized by the log of the number of unique productive sequences. Clones differing between time points or between blood and tumor were identified by Fisher's exact test with Benjamini-Hochberg correction at adjusted p below 0.01. Entries here come from immuneACCESS through TCRdb and include only in-frame sequences with V and J called. Some clones fail to appear in such tables; in the studies checked, an unresolved V gene covers under half of the shortfall, and the cause of the remainder is unknown. V and J calls and clone size are copied from that table; D and trimming were computed from the DNA. The sample contains just over 20,000 clones, roughly 90% of them found a single time. The ten top clones hold 15% to 20% of the sample.

The research as a whole found: Because the sample size was small (n ≈ 29) and many of the analyses were exploratory, the results are meant to be hypothesis-generating. Improved progression-free and overall survival was found to be associated with pretreatment peripheral blood TCR clonality below the median. Patients with durable benefit showed greater expansion of tumor-associated TCR clones in peripheral blood 3 weeks after starting treatment (n of about 20, p = 0.022).

The cohort included about 30 patients with locally advanced or metastatic urothelial carcinoma who were treated at Memorial Sloan Kettering on a trial protocol. Peripheral blood mononuclear cells were collected pretreatment and during treatment, at between 1 and 8 total time points per patient. The Qiagen DNeasy Blood extraction kit was used to purify genomic DNA from total PBMCs and tumor samples. Collected pretreatment and during treatment, PBMCs were isolated and stored as previously described. A note on this clone: Its antigen remains unidentified. No much larger clone exists at a distance of one base, and base qualities are not known.

From a lookup of the germline V gene, CDR1 and CDR2 are SGHDN and FVKESK. Trimming leaves V shorter by 4 bases and J shorter by 8 bases, with the junction holding 7 bases beyond the gene matches. From the cysteine through the phenylalanine, the CDR3 covers 14 amino acids. CDR3 DNA only is kept here, 42 bases in frame from base 1. The chain is encoded by TRBV14 joined to TRBJ2-1; 8 central bases correspond to TRBD2. The source was PBMCs, collected around atezolizumab (anti-PD-L1) treatment. This receptor was obtained from a woman in her sixties or seventies with urothelial cancer. The DNA is TGTGCCAGCAGCCCTATGTTAGCGGGACATGAGCAGTTCTTC. This gives the protein CASSPMLAGHEQFF.